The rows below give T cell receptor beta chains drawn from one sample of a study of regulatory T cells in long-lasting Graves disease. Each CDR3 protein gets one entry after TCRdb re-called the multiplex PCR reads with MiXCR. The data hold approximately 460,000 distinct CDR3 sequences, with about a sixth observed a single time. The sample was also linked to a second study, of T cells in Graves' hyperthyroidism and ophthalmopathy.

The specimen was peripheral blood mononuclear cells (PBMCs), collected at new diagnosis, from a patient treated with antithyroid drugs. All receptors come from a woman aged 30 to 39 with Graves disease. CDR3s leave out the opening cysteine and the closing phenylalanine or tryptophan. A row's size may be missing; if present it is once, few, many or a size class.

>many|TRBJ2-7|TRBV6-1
ASRRDYEQY
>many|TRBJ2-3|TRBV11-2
ASSLREKSTDTQY
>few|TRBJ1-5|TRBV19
ASTEGARNQPQH
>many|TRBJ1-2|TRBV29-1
SVSDGDHYGYT
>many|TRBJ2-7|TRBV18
ASSPGTGPNYEQY
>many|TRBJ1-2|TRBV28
ASSYTPGQYGYT
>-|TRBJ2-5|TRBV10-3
AISERQGAALQETQY
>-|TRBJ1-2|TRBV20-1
SASPENGYT
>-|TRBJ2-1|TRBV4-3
ASRPDSSYNEQF
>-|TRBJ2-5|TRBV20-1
SANFPRRAGETQY
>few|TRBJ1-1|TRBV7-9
ASSMGHQNTEAF
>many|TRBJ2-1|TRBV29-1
SVPGTDSYNEQF
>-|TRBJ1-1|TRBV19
ASSSPRQGGTEAF
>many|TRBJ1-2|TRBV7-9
ASSFQSGYT
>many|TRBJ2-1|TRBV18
ASSLDRDVSYNEQF
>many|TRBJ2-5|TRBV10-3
AISGVAEETQY
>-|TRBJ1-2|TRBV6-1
ASSATGLLDYGYT
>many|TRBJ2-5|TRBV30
AWDHGLAGGSQETQY
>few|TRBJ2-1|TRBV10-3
AISERERNEQF
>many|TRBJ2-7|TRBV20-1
SARDSKESYEQY
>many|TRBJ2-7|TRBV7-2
ASSPTSGRGEQY
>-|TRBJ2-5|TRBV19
ASSEGRPGPWETQY
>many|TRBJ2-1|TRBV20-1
SARESPYNEQF
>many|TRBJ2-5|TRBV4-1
ASSQDGTGKTQY
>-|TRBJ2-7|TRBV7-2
ASSLAGTGEAYEQY
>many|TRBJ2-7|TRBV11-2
ASSQDGAGSLH
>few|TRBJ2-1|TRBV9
ASSVEDYNEQF
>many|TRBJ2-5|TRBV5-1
ASSLVRGTEGETQY
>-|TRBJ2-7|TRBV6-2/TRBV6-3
ASSRVGTLNVGEQY
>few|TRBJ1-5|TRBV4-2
ASSPAGAAGQPQH
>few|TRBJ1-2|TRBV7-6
ASSLATGSGYT
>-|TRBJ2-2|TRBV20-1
SARTGGAGGELF
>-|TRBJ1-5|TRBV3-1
ASSQELGQPQH
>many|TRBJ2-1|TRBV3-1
ASSQQYEGGSWQF
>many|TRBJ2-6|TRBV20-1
SAISPSGANVLT
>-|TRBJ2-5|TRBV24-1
ATSDTSSGRRETQY
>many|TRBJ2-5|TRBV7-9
ASSLHPLRDGTGGRTQY